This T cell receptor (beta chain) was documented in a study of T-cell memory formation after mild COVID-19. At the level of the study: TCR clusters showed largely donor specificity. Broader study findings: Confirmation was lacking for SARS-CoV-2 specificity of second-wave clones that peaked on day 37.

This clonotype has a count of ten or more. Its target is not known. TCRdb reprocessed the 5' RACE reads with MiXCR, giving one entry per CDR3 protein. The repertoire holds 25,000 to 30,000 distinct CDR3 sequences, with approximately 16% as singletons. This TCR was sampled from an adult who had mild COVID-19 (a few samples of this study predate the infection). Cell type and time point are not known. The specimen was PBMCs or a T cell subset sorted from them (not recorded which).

CDR3: CASSFRTSGAAGELFF. CDR3 nucleotide sequence: TGTGCCAGCAGCTTTAGGACTAGCGGGGCAGCCGGGGAGCTGTTTTTT. This rearrangement joins TRBV11-2 to TRBJ2-2; 12 positions agree with TRBD2. The V gene end was trimmed by 3 bases and the J gene end by 6 bases; junction bases not matched to a gene: 5. Germline CDR1 SGHAT, CDR2 FQNNGV. The CDR3 runs 16 residues.